This TCR beta chain originates from a study of T cells after yellow fever vaccination. Each CDR3 protein is one row after TCRdb ran MiXCR on the 5' RACE reads. This table holds roughly 99,000 distinct CDR3 sequences, around 5.5% found once. The CDR3 length is 15 residues. The ends were cut back, 3 bases at V and 4 bases at J, with 13 bases in the middle. Germline V gene lookup returns CDR1 LNHDA and CDR2 SQIVND (reference sequence). The input for sequencing was CD8+ T cells sorted from PBMCs, taken 10 days after the yellow fever booster vaccination. The source is a man aged 18 to 35 who received the YFV17D yellow fever vaccine. The chain recombines TRBV19 with TRBJ2-1, with D possibly TRBD2 on 5 matching bases. The CDR3 loop reads CASSIPPRGYNEQFF. CDR3 DNA: TGTGCCAGTAGTATCCCCCCTCGAGGGTACAATGAGCAGTTCTTC.